This TCR beta chain stems from a study of graft-versus-host responses after intestinal transplantation (dated by TCRdb to the early 2020s). General notes on the study: Recipients received multivisceral, liver-intestinal, or isolated intestinal transplants. Anti-thymocyte globulin induction was given to all recipients, followed by maintenance tacrolimus and steroids for 2 to 3 years. After intestinal transplantation, graft-versus-host and host-versus-graft alloreactive T cell clones were followed in the graft, circulation and bone marrow using bulk TCR-beta CDR3 sequencing. Alloreactive clones were identified by sequencing pre-transplant mixed lymphocyte reaction products and comparing these products with unstimulated pre-transplant donor and recipient T cells. The cohort enrolled under 25 intestinal transplant recipients including one retransplant, and a few patients lacking pretransplant specimens were excluded. Donor T cell macrochimerism was defined as a peak of at least 4% donor T cells among recipient peripheral blood mononuclear cells. Rather than going through the commercial service, samples from a few later patients were sequenced in-house on an Illumina MiSeq and processed with MiXCR.

The full study reports these points: The conclusions were limited by the relatively low number and heterogeneity of the intestinal transplant patients. Early after transplant, peak levels of circulating GvH clones were found to be associated with declines in HvG clones. GvH clones were found in recipient bone marrow, and some of the GvH clones appeared earlier in ileal mucosa or blood, which is consistent with an intestinal mucosal origin. In patients with donor T cell macrochimerism, the allografts had high GvH to HvG T cell clonal ratios.

Blood samples were collected up to 4 times in the first month after transplant and then at least monthly when available. Receptor libraries were prepared by the immunoSEQ multiplex PCR assay. For most patients, genomic DNA was subjected to high-throughput TCR-beta CDR3 sequencing by Adaptive Biotechnologies. For the original study's pipeline: Adaptive's ImmunoSEQ software supplied the TCR sequencing data for 15 to 20 patients, while MiXCR and VDJtools were used to process a few other patients. CDR3 nucleotide sequences shared by donor and recipient were removed because the origin of these sequences could not be assigned. To count as alloreactive, a clone needed at least 2-fold expansion over unstimulated cells and a minimum CFSE-low frequency of 0.002% (template counts) or 0.001% (read counts). Clones were considered mappable if detected in sequenced pre-transplant spleen, lymph node, or MLR CFSE-low populations of the donor or recipient. Cumulative frequency of alloreactive clones was calculated as a percentage of all sequences weighted by copy number. TCRdb's version of the immuneACCESS table is confined to in-frame rearrangements and falls short of the full clone set. An unresolved V gene accounts for under half of the shortfall where checked; the remainder is of unknown origin. Clone size and V and J calls were adopted from that table, with D and trimming inferred from the DNA. The sample contains roughly 97,000 clones, approximately 90% of them found a single time. The biggest ten clones account for 16% of the sample.

With regard to this clone: Its antigen is not yet known. Base qualities are not at hand, and no much larger clone is one base apart.

As encoded in the germline V gene, CDR1 is MGHRA while CDR2 is YSYEKL. The junction shows trimming of 2 bases on V and 7 bases on J, plus 14 bases between the germline ends. The CDR3 sequence holds 14 residues, the cysteine and phenylalanine included. Of the read, only the CDR3 DNA is kept; its 42 bases are in frame from base 1. The source of this sequence is a human patient who received an intestinal transplant, so some T cells may come from the graft donor. The sample in question was PBMCs, obtained 450 to 480 days after intestinal transplant. The V and J segments used are TRBV4-1 and TRBJ1-1; the D gene identity is not certain. The DNA reads as follows: TGCGCCAGCAGCCAAACGCTTCGGGGAATTGAAGCTTTCTTT. This sequence encodes CASSQTLRGIEAFF.